These 24 T cell receptor beta chains share one sample of origin, sequenced in a study of Ad26.COV2.S vaccination and SARS-CoV-2 variants. Treatment specified: roughly 18 received Ad26.COV2.S at low or high dose, single or two shots; 5 received placebo; per-sample allocation not given. Material that was analyzed had been drawn on day 63 after the first vaccine or placebo injection. Using immunoSEQ multiplex PCR, the repertoire was profiled, and TCRdb retains in-frame clones only, with some absent. This sample has nearly 400,000 clones, with about 89% found just once. This sample comprised peripheral blood, obtained in a trial of Ad26.COV2.S vaccine versus placebo. These receptors originate from a person aged 18-65 years who received the Ad26.COV2.S COVID-19 vaccine or a placebo.

This chain connects TRBV19 to TRBJ2-7; 9 bases agree with TRBD1. V dropped 7 bases and J dropped 0; count of bases not matched to a gene: 7. The germline V gene has CDR1 LNHDA and CDR2 SQIVND (reference sequence). The CDR3 loop spans 15 amino acids. For the CDR3, the DNA is TGTGCCAGTAAAAAGGGACAGGGAAACTCCTACGAGCAGTACTTC. Its translation is CASKKGQGNSYEQYF.

The chain combines TRBV6-5 with TRBJ2-1, with unresolved D. The CDR3 has 13 residues. Germline V gene sequence: CDR1 MNHEY, CDR2 SVGAGI. The V and J ends lost 8 bases and 11 bases respectively, with 19 bases between them. The CDR3 DNA reads TGTGCCAGCTTAGGCAACTATCAATCTCAGCAGTTCTTC. As protein: CASLGNYQSQQFF.

The chain is built from TRBV19 and TRBJ2-1; D remains unclear. V shed 1 base and J shed 4 bases, with 2 bases lying between them. The CDR3 runs to 12 residues. Per germline, CDR1 LNHDA and CDR2 SQIVND (reference sequence). In nucleotides, the CDR3 is TGTGCCAGTAGTATAGGGTACAATGAGCAGTTCTTC. Translation gives CASSIGYNEQFF.

Remarks on this clone: Other DNA sequences within the sample encode an identical CDR3. This chain joins TRBV30 and TRBJ1-1; TRBD1 matches at 7 bases. Looked up from germline, CDR1 is GTSNPN and CDR2 is SVGIG (reference sequence). This CDR3 comprises 12 residues. V gave up 0 bases and J gave up 8 bases; unmatched junction bases: 3. The CDR3 loop is CAWSVRGAEAFF. The CDR3 bases are TGTGCCTGGAGTGTCAGGGGGGCCGAAGCTTTCTTT.

Remarks on this clone: Other DNA sequences in this specimen translate into the identical CDR3. As DNA, the CDR3 is TGTGCCAGCACTAGGGAGGGCTACACCTTC. Amino acids: CASTREGYTF. This sequence joins TRBV2 and TRBJ1-2; D call uncertain. This CDR3 is 10 amino acids long. Germline V gene lookup returns CDR1 SNHLY and CDR2 FYNNEI. The V gene lost 7 bases and the J gene lost 8 bases, with 8 bases spanning the gap.

The rearrangement links TRBV18 to TRBJ2-3; 7 nucleotides match TRBD1. This CDR3 region has 14 residues. Germline trimming cut 2 bases from V and 4 bases from J; bases unmatched to any gene: 3. Germline loops: CDR1 KGHSH, CDR2 LQKENI. CDR3 nucleotides: TGTGCCAGCTCACCAACACAGGGGTCAGATACGCAGTATTTT. It is translated as CASSPTQGSDTQYF.

The chain carries TRBV2 and TRBJ2-3, with no clear D. Germline-derived CDR1 and CDR2 are SNHLY and FYNNEI. The CDR3 length is 16 residues. The germline V and J ends were trimmed by 4 bases and 2 bases, with 16 bases remaining between them. CDR3: CASSGEGMGFTDTQYF. The CDR3 DNA is TGTGCCAGCAGTGGTGAAGGGATGGGGTTCACAGATACGCAGTATTTT.

This clone was seen only a few times. The chain joins TRBV7-8 to TRBJ2-7, with 11 bases fitting TRBD2. The germline CDR1 and CDR2 sequences are SGHVS and FQNEAQ. The V segment lost 1 base and the J segment 0 bases; nucleotides outside the gene matches: 17. The CDR3 length is 21 residues. CDR3 DNA: TGTGCCAGCAGCTTAGGTTTAGTTTTTGGGACTAGCGGACTAACCTCCTACGAGCAGTACTTC. It translates to CASSLGLVFGTSGLTSYEQYF. The full variable domain, its missing parts supplied by reference TRBV7-8 and TRBJ2-7, is GAGVSQSPRYKVAKRGQDVALRCDPISGHVSLFWYQQALGQGPEFLTYFQNEAQLDKSGLPSDRFFAERPEGSVSTLKIQRTQQEDSAVYLCASSLGLVFGTSGLTSYEQYFGPGTRLTVT.

V gene TRBV21-1 combines with J gene TRBJ2-1; the table assigns TRBD2, which was not confirmed against the DNA. TRBV21-1 is marked as a pseudogene. This CDR3 is built from 16 residues. For the CDR3, the DNA is TGTGCCAGCCCTGGGACTAGCGCAACCTCCTACAATGAGCAGTTCTTC. This gives the protein CASPGTSATSYNEQFF.

V is TRBV19 and J is TRBJ2-5; the D gene is possibly TRBD2 (7 bases). This CDR3 is 13 amino acids long. Germline CDR1 is LNHDA and CDR2 is SQIVND (reference sequence). Deletions cut 8 bases from V and 4 bases from J, with 14 bases between. The CDR3 loop is CASGGGWGETQYF. CDR3 nucleotides: TGTGCCAGTGGCGGGGGCTGGGGAGAGACCCAGTACTTC.

This clone was seen a few times. This chain joins TRBV6-2 or TRBV6-3 and TRBJ1-2, with TRBD1 as a possible D gene (5 bases). Germline loops: CDR1 MNHEY, CDR2 SVGEGT. V dropped 2 bases and J dropped 4 bases, with 8 bases sitting between them. This CDR3 is 13 amino acids long. The CDR3 coding sequence is TGTGCCAGCAGTTACAAGACAGCCTATGGCTACACCTTC. Its translation is CASSYKTAYGYTF.

This chain's CDR3 is CASSPSGDYEQYF. CDR3 nucleotides: TGTGCCAGCAGTCCCTCAGGTGACTACGAGCAGTACTTC. The chain couples TRBV28 to TRBJ2-7; D remains unclear. In germline, CDR1 is MDHEN, CDR2 SYDVKM. This CDR3 is 13 amino acids long. The germline V and J ends were trimmed by 5 bases and 3 bases, with 11 bases remaining between them.

This clone was detected only once. The chain joins TRBV3-1 (or the pseudogene TRBV3-2) to TRBJ2-1, with 9 bases lining up with TRBD1. The CDR3 covers 14 residues. Germline CDR1 reads LGHDT; CDR2 reads YNNKEL (reference sequence). After removal of 3 bases from V and 5 bases from J, the junction contained 2 bases not matched to a gene. CDR3 coding DNA: TGTGCCAGCAGCCACTGGGACAGGGACAATGAGCAGTTCTTC. Amino acids: CASSHWDRDNEQFF.

This chain connects TRBV7-2 to TRBJ2-3; 10 nucleotides align to TRBD2. Germline V gene data show CDR1 as SGHTA and CDR2 as FQGNSA. The CDR3 extends over 18 amino acids. With V trimmed by 2 bases and J by 5 bases, 13 bases remained unmatched. CDR3 in amino acids: CASSLIPLAGTQRDTQYF. The CDR3 DNA sequence: TGTGCCAGCAGCTTAATCCCACTAGCGGGAACCCAGAGAGATACGCAGTATTTT.

This sequence joins TRBV5-6 and TRBJ2-5; possible D gene TRBD2, 5 bases. CDR1 and CDR2 (germline): SGHDT, YYEEEE. The CDR3 totals 13 residues. The germline V and J ends were trimmed by 7 bases and 2 bases, with 12 bases remaining between them. CDR3 region: CASRSGVQETQYF. CDR3 in DNA: TGTGCCAGCCGGAGCGGAGTACAAGAGACCCAGTACTTC.

The chain carries TRBV7-2 and TRBJ2-5; D not certain. This CDR3 spans 12 amino acids. The ends were cut back, 5 bases at V and 6 bases at J, with 10 bases in the middle. Per germline, CDR1 SGHTA and CDR2 FQGNSA. The CDR3 DNA reads TGTGCCAGCAGCCTTAGAGGTCAGACCCAGTACTTC. Translation: CASSLRGQTQYF.

The V and J genes are TRBV5-8 and TRBJ2-6; a possible D gene is TRBD1 (6 bases). Germline CDR1 and CDR2: SGHTS and YDEGEE. The CDR3 sequence is 18 residues long. The V end was cut by 4 bases, the J end by 0 bases, with 17 bases between. The CDR3 region is CASSPGQRLSSGANVLTF. The CDR3 DNA sequence: TGTGCCAGCAGCCCCGGACAGCGTTTAAGCTCTGGGGCCAACGTCCTGACTTTC.

The rearrangement links TRBV5-1 to TRBJ2-3; no reliable D call. The CDR3 is made up of 12 amino acids. V lost 2 bases and J lost 4, with 5 bases in between. In germline, CDR1 is SGHRS, CDR2 YFSETQ. The CDR3 reads CASSLPSDTQYF. The CDR3 coding sequence is TGCGCCAGCAGCTTACCATCAGATACGCAGTATTTT.

The chain links TRBV2 to TRBJ2-2, with D possibly being TRBD1 (6 bases). This CDR3 is built from 14 residues. Germline loops: CDR1 SNHLY, CDR2 FYNNEI. V was trimmed by 6 bases and J by 4 bases, leaving 12 bases between them. The CDR3 reads CASRETGTTGELFF. CDR3 nucleotide sequence: TGTGCCAGCAGGGAAACAGGGACCACCGGGGAGCTGTTTTTT.

The CDR3 loop reads CASSDGVFETQYF. CDR3 coding DNA: TGTGCCAGCAGTGATGGAGTCTTTGAGACCCAGTACTTC. The gene calls are TRBV6-1 and TRBJ2-5; D uncertain. Germline CDR1 is MNHNS and CDR2 is SASEGT. The V end lost 3 bases, the J end lost 5 bases, and 10 bases lay between the germline ends. The CDR3 consists of 13 residues.

This clone was detected only once. The gene calls are TRBV9 and TRBJ2-3, with D maybe TRBD2 (6 bases). Germline values: CDR1 SGDLS, CDR2 YYNGEE. The CDR3 consists of 17 residues. Trimming left V 0 bases short and J 0 bases short, with 14 bases between. Here the CDR3 reads CASSVEIAGPSTDTQYF. The DNA for the CDR3 is TGTGCCAGCAGCGTAGAGATCGCGGGGCCCAGCACAGATACGCAGTATTTT.

The chain employs TRBV9 and TRBJ1-1, with a possible D match to TRBD1 (5 bases). Trimming stripped 0 bases from V and 3 bases from J, with 12 bases between. The CDR3 sequence is 15 residues long. The V gene's germline CDR1 is SGDLS and CDR2 YYNGEE. CDR3 DNA: TGTGCCAGCAGCGTAGACGGGAAGGGGTACACTGAAGCTTTCTTT. Protein sequence: CASSVDGKGYTEAFF. Full variable domain (outside the CDR3, taken from reference TRBV9 and TRBJ1-1): DSGVTQTPKHLITATGQRVTLRCSPRSGDLSVYWYQQSLDQGLQFLIQYYNGEERAKGNILERFSAQQFPDLHSELNLSSLELGDSALYFCASSVDGKGYTEAFFGQGTRLTVV.

The V and J genes are TRBV6-5 and TRBJ2-3; no definite D call. There are 14 residues in the CDR3. Germline loops: CDR1 MNHEY, CDR2 SVGAGI. Deletions cut 0 bases from V and 5 bases from J, with 9 bases between. CDR3 coding DNA: TGTGCCAGCAGTTACTCGAAGTTCAAAGATACGCAGTATTTT. It is translated as CASSYSKFKDTQYF.

This chain connects TRBV12-3 or TRBV12-4 to TRBJ2-1; D not certain. This CDR3 has 13 amino acids. Trimming stripped 3 bases from V and 10 bases from J, with 13 bases between. For the CDR3, the DNA is TGTGCCAGCAGTTTGGGCTCCCTGGGGGAGCAGTTCTTC. Translating gives CASSLGSLGEQFF.